The next 14 T cell receptor beta chains were all read from a single sample in a study of blood T cells in healthy people across ages. Next came a second PCR, run for roughly 6 to 11 cycles, which used a sample-barcoded 5' primer along with a J-beta primer mix. TCRdb redid the calling of the 5' RACE reads with MiXCR, one entry per CDR3 protein. The sample lists just under 900,000 distinct CDR3 sequences; 29% were seen once. The specimen was blood. These receptor sequences come from a woman older than 75 in good health.

This clonotype was detected ten times or more. The chain joins TRBV6-5 to TRBJ2-5; 12 positions agree with TRBD2. The CDR3 totals 16 residues. CDR1 is MNHEY, CDR2 SVGAGI, per germline. The trim removed 1 base at V and 4 bases at J, leaving 4 bases unmatched. The CDR3 here is CASSYFATSGGETQYF. In nucleotides, the CDR3 is TGTGCCAGCAGTTACTTCGCGACTAGCGGGGGAGAGACCCAGTACTTC.

In the case of this clonotype: A single base separates this from a much larger clone, so it may be a read error. The chain joins TRBV6-4 to TRBJ2-1, with 13 nucleotides matching TRBD2. Trimming removed 3 bases from V and 5 bases from J; junction bases left unmatched: 7. The CDR3 extends over 17 amino acids. In germline, CDR1 is MRHNA, CDR2 SNTAGT. The CDR3 protein is CASSERGTSGANNEQFF. DNA for the CDR3: TGTGCCAGCAGTGAAAGAGGGACTAGCGGGGCCAACAATGAGCAGTTCTTC.

This clonotype has a count of ten or more. This sequence joins TRBV20-1 and TRBJ2-5; D not resolved. This CDR3 has 14 residues. Trimming took 6 bases from V and 4 from J, leaving 18 bases between them. CDR1 is DFQATT, CDR2 SNEGSKA, per germline (reference sequence). Here the CDR3 reads CSAETAVESETQYF. The CDR3 nucleotides read TGCAGTGCGGAGACGGCGGTGGAATCAGAGACCCAGTACTTC.

This clonotype was detected a few times. The V and J genes are TRBV21-1 and TRBJ2-3. TRBV21-1 is assigned pseudogene status. The CDR3 covers 14 residues. CDR3: CASSKVVGFMKVYF. CDR3 nucleotides: TGTGCCAGCAGCAAAGTGGTGGGGTTCATGAAAGTGTATTTT.

A note on this clonotype: This clone may be a read error of a much larger clone one base away. V usage is TRBV6-5 and J usage is TRBJ2-5; D is undetermined. Germline V CDR1 and CDR2: MNHEY, SVGAGI. This CDR3 is 13 amino acids long. The V and J ends lost 2 bases and 11 bases respectively, with 15 bases between them. The CDR3 DNA reads TGTGCCAGCAGTTACCGGGCAGGTAAAGAGCAGTACTTC. This sequence encodes CASSYRAGKEQYF.

The gene calls are TRBV5-1 and TRBJ1-1; D is undetermined. The V gene lost 0 bases and the J gene lost 4 bases, with 10 bases spanning the gap. This CDR3 has 14 residues. Germline V CDR1 and CDR2: SGHRS, YFSETQ. The CDR3 DNA is TGCGCCAGCAGCTTGGCGGGGAAACGCACTGAAGCTTTCTTT. This sequence encodes CASSLAGKRTEAFF.

This clonotype was observed many times. V gene TRBV6-1 combines with J gene TRBJ2-3; TRBD1 agrees at 10 bases. V lost 2 bases, J lost 5 bases, and 4 bases stayed unmatched. Germline assignment: CDR1 MNHNS and CDR2 SASEGT. The CDR3 spans 15 residues. The DNA of the CDR3 is TGTGCCAGCAGTGAAACAGGACAGGGGGTAGATACGCAGTATTTT. It yields the protein CASSETGQGVDTQYF.

This clonotype was seen ten or more times. This sequence joins TRBV6-5 and TRBJ1-2, with 7 bases that match TRBD1. The junction had 13 bases not matched to a gene; V was cut back by 6 bases and J by 6 bases. Per germline, CDR1 MNHEY and CDR2 SVGAGI. The CDR3 is 15 residues long. DNA of the CDR3: TGTGCCAGCAGCCTGGAACAGACAGGGTGGAATGGCTACACCTTC. It translates to CASSLEQTGWNGYTF.

The rearrangement joins TRBV2 to TRBJ2-2; D remains ambiguous. Per germline, CDR1 SNHLY and CDR2 FYNNEI. The CDR3 runs to 14 residues. V was shortened by 4 bases and J by 3 bases, with 9 bases between the two germline ends. The CDR3 loop is CASSGSQYTGELFF. CDR3 DNA: TGTGCCAGCAGTGGATCCCAGTACACCGGGGAGCTGTTTTTT.

For this clonotype: Given a much more abundant clone one base away, this may be a read error. This chain connects TRBV5-1 to TRBJ2-1; 10 bases align to TRBD1. TRBJ2-7 explains the end of the DNA better; the J call may be wrong. The germline V gene has CDR1 SGHRS and CDR2 YFSETQ. The CDR3 is made up of 15 amino acids. The CDR3 coding sequence is TGCGCCAGCAGCCCGGGACAGGGGAAGTACAATGAGCAGTACTTC. It translates to CASSPGQGKYNEQYF.

This clonotype showed up many times. J is TRBJ2-3 and V is TRBV6-5; D could derive from TRBD1 or TRBD2 (6 bases each). V was cut by 8 bases and J by 0 bases, with 15 bases left in between. CDR1 and CDR2 from the germline V gene are MNHEY and SVGAGI. This CDR3 comprises 15 residues. In DNA form, the CDR3 reads TGTGCCAGCCGCCCCACGGGGGCCAGCACAGATACGCAGTATTTT. Amino acid sequence: CASRPTGASTDTQYF.

This clonotype has a count of ten or more. The chain joins TRBV20-1 to TRBJ2-1; 9 bases line up with TRBD2. Trimming removed 4 bases from V and 3 bases from J; junction bases left unmatched: 13. Germline V gives CDR1 DFQATT, CDR2 SNEGSKA (reference sequence). CDR3 size: 17 residues. The CDR3 loop reads CSANIAGVRGVYNEQFF. The DNA for the CDR3 is TGCAGTGCTAATATAGCGGGGGTGCGAGGGGTCTACAATGAGCAGTTCTTC.

This clonotype was observed many times. V usage is TRBV7-2 and J usage is TRBJ1-1; D remains unclear. CDR3 length: 12 amino acids. V lost 5 bases and J lost 9, with 13 bases in between. The germline gives CDR1 SGHTA, CDR2 FQGNSA. The DNA for the CDR3 is TGTGCCAGCAGCCTCACTACAGAGAAAGCTTTCTTT. The encoded protein is CASSLTTEKAFF.

About this clonotype: Germline is not matched at one junction end, which may reflect a read error. V and J are TRBV7-8 and TRBJ2-2; TRBD2 is a possible D gene (5 bases). The CDR3 has 12 residues. Germline V gene sequence: CDR1 SGHVS, CDR2 FQNEAQ. The chain's CDR3 is CASSAVTGERFF. CDR3 nucleotide sequence: TGTGCCAGCAGCGCCGTCACCGGGGAGCGGTTTTTT.